This TCR beta chain was retrieved from a study of cytomegalovirus exposure and HLA in healthy donors. Study overall: Within an early data release were around 80 million unique TCRs drawn from HLA-typed donors.

A multiplex PCR was run with 60 Vbeta primers and 13 Jbeta primers. Some clones are missing from TCRdb's copy, which holds only in-frame ones; the method was immunoSEQ multiplex PCR. The data contain 120,000 or so clones, roughly 76% of them singletons. A remark on this clone: The antigen remains undetermined.

Regarding the study as a whole: Fewer N-insertions (relative to the approximately 670-donor mean) were reportedly seen in an Asian-associated ancestry cluster in a later analysis. Researchers reported from a later analysis that most CMV-associated TCR beta chains appeared HLA-restricted. The study reported that TCR beta sequences accurately predicted HLA-A and HLA-B alleles in most subjects.

J was trimmed by 5 bases and V by 4 bases; bases with no gene match: 7. Looked up from germline, CDR1 is MDHEN and CDR2 is SYDVKM. This CDR3 has 15 residues. The chain joins TRBV28 to TRBJ1-4; the match to TRBD1 covers 7 bases. This receptor was taken from a man aged 25-40 years in good health and CMV-seronegative. The material sequenced was PBMCs. This CDR3 reads CASSYIGTENEKLFF. As DNA, the CDR3 is TGTGCCAGCAGTTACATCGGGACAGAGAATGAAAAACTGTTTTTT.